This TCR beta chain was observed in a study of CD8+CD57+ T cells in acquired aplastic anemia. This clonotype was detected only once. The template used for profiling TCR beta VDJ and CDR3 was genomic DNA. TCRdb reprocessed the reads via MiXCR and lists one record per CDR3 protein. The repertoire holds about 180,000 distinct CDR3 sequences, under 55% seen once, with 2.9% in the top ten. The source is a human donor in good health. Sequencing was done on a sample of sorted CD4+, CD8+, or CD8+CD57+ T cells (not recorded which) from PBMCs.

CDR3 amino acids: CSAGTGRREKLFF. The CDR3 nucleotides are TGCAGTGCCGGGACAGGGAGGCGTGAAAAACTGTTTTTT. The J gene is TRBJ1-4, the V gene TRBV20-1; 9 nucleotides match TRBD1. V gave up 6 bases and J gave up 7 bases; unmatched junction bases: 6. From germline, CDR1 is DFQATT and CDR2 SNEGSKA (reference sequence). The CDR3 consists of 13 residues.